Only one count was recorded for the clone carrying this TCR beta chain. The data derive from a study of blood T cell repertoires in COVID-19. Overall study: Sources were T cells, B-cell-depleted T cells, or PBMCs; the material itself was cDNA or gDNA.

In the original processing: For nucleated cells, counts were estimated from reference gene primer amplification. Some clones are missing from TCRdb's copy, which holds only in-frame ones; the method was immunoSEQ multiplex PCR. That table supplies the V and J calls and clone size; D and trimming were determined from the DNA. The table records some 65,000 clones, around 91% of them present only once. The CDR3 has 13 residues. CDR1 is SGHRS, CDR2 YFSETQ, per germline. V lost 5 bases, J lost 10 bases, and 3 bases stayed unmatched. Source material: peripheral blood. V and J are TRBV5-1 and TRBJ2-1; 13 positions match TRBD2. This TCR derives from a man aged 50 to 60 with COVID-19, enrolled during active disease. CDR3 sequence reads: CASRLTSGREQFF. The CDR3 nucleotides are TGCGCCAGCAGGCTGACTAGCGGGAGGGAGCAGTTCTTC.